This T cell receptor beta chain was found in a study of blood T cell repertoires in COVID-19. Libraries were prepared by immunoSEQ multiplex PCR; TCRdb keeps only in-frame clonotypes and omits some of them. The repertoire holds about 250,000 clones, with about 87% as singletons. The CDR3 is made up of 15 amino acids. The ends were cut back, 4 bases at V and 4 bases at J, with 19 bases in the middle. Germline CDR1 is SQVTM and CDR2 is ANQGSEA. Sequencing was done on a sample of peripheral blood. The clonotype was recovered from a woman aged 25 to 39 with COVID-19, enrolled during active disease. The chain combines TRBV29-1 with TRBJ1-2; D not certain. Written as DNA, the CDR3 is TGCAGCGTTGCAATTCCGGGAGAGGCCCCCTATGGCTACACCTTC. This gives the protein CSVAIPGEAPYGYTF.